A selection of T cell receptor beta chains follows, all from one sample in a study of breast tumors, draining lymph nodes, adjacent tissues. One entry per CDR3 protein, called by TCRdb with MiXCR from the multiplex PCR reads. The table shows roughly 100,000 distinct CDR3 sequences, with under 40% occurring only once. Sequencing was done on a sample of axillary lymph node tissue. These receptors originate from a female donor with breast cancer. Some clones in this sample may be carry-over from other donors' samples. Each CDR3 is given without its conserved first and last residue. A row's size may be missing; if present it is once, few, many or a size class.

abundance: many; j_gene: TRBJ2-3; v_gene: TRBV5-1; CDR3aa: ASSLGFRGIGTDTQY
abundance: many; j_gene: TRBJ2-2; v_gene: TRBV10-3; CDR3aa: AISPGTGGLTGELF
abundance: .; j_gene: TRBJ1-6; v_gene: TRBV15; CDR3aa: ATSRDSSYNSPLH
abundance: .; j_gene: TRBJ2-3; v_gene: TRBV7-3; CDR3aa: ASSHLAGGADTQY
abundance: .; j_gene: TRBJ2-1; v_gene: TRBV15; CDR3aa: VTSRGGGGRALYDEQF
abundance: many; j_gene: TRBJ1-2; v_gene: TRBV7-9; CDR3aa: ASSRGTGSSSSGYT
abundance: .; j_gene: TRBJ1-2; v_gene: TRBV6-5; CDR3aa: ASSHDGCGYT
abundance: many; j_gene: TRBJ2-1; v_gene: TRBV28; CDR3aa: ASSFGQTYNEQF
abundance: .; j_gene: TRBJ1-2; v_gene: TRBV4-2; CDR3aa: ASSQTPDRTSRGYT
abundance: many; j_gene: TRBJ1-5; v_gene: TRBV12-3/TRBV12-4; CDR3aa: ASSLQGDNQPQH
abundance: few; j_gene: TRBJ2-1; v_gene: TRBV6-1; CDR3aa: ASSQYAERGYNEQF
abundance: many; j_gene: TRBJ1-4; v_gene: TRBV5-1; CDR3aa: ASSLGQFREKLF
abundance: many; j_gene: TRBJ1-4; v_gene: TRBV4-3; CDR3aa: ASSLQGGRTNEKLF
abundance: many; j_gene: TRBJ2-1; v_gene: TRBV11-2; CDR3aa: ASSSGTSGLHEQF